Given below is one T cell receptor (beta chain) in context. Other DNA sequences in this specimen translate into the identical CDR3. This sample was included in a study of blood T cell repertoires in COVID-19. Across the study: From the United States, Italy and Spain came samples of acute and convalescent COVID-19.

The germline gives CDR1 LGHNA, CDR2 YNFKEQ. The CDR3 extends over 15 amino acids. V lost 0 bases to trimming and J lost 4 bases, with 12 bases between them. In the study's own analysis: Amplification from reference gene primers served as the basis for estimated nucleated cell counts. Some clones are missing from TCRdb's copy, which holds only in-frame ones; the method was immunoSEQ multiplex PCR. That table gives V, J and clone size, and the DNA gave D and trimming. This table holds approximately 170,000 clones, 85% to 90% found once. This clonotype was sampled from a man between 18 and 35 years old with active or convalescent COVID-19. The genes are TRBV4-2 and TRBJ1-2; the D gene is possibly TRBD1 (6 bases). The source material was peripheral blood. The CDR3 is CASSQDLEGGYGYTF. CDR3 in DNA: TGTGCCAGCAGCCAAGATCTGGAAGGGGGCTATGGCTACACCTTC.